The subject of this entry is one T cell receptor beta chain. Per germline, CDR1 SGHVS and CDR2 FQNEAQ. Trimming took 0 bases from V and 4 from J, leaving 19 bases between them. The CDR3 spans 18 residues. The data were obtained in a study of blood T cell repertoires in COVID-19. Assay used: immunoSEQ multiplex PCR; TCRdb lists only in-frame clones, some missing. The sample lists under 95,000 clones, about 88% occurring once. The sequenced sample was peripheral blood. This clonotype originated in a woman aged 80 or over with acute or convalescent COVID-19. This chain links TRBV7-8 with TRBJ1-5, with a weak D call TRBD1 (6 bases). The CDR3 loop is CASSLASITGFGNQPQHF. CDR3 coding DNA: TGTGCCAGCAGCTTAGCCTCCATAACAGGGTTCGGGAATCAGCCCCAGCATTTT.